This TCR beta chain was found in a study of OX40 agonist ivuxolimab in advanced cancers. Autoimmune disease history or systemic immunosuppression led to patients being barred. Germline V lookup: CDR1 SNHLY, CDR2 FYNNEI. The CDR3 sequence is 11 residues long. Libraries were prepared by immunoSEQ multiplex PCR; TCRdb keeps only in-frame clonotypes and omits some of them. The sample yields 80,000 or so clones, around 85% seen once. This clone was found once. One end of the junction fails to match germline, which may point to a read error. Sequences were derived from CD4+ or CD8+ T cells sorted from blood, sampled in a trial of the OX40 agonist ivuxolimab. This sequence was found in an adult with an advanced solid tumor such as melanoma, head and neck, liver or kidney cancer. The V call is TRBV2, the J call TRBJ2-5, with D tentatively TRBD1 or TRBD2 (5 bases each). In DNA form, the CDR3 reads TGTGCCAGCAGTCCGGGACCTCTAATGGACTTC. This gives the protein CASSPGPLMDF. The complete variable domain, with remaining parts taken from reference TRBV2 and TRBJ2-5, reads EPEVTQTPSHQVTQMGQEVILRCVPISNHLYFYWYRQILGQKVEFLVSFYNNEISEKSEIFDDQFSVERPDGSNFTLKIRSTKLEDSAMYFCASSPGPLMDFGPGTRLLVL.